Shown below are 19 T cell receptor beta chains from a single sample sequenced in a study of blood T cell repertoires in COVID-19. The assay was immunoSEQ multiplex PCR, and TCRdb's table has in-frame clones only and misses some. Of 200,000 to 250,000 clones listed, roughly 86% are singletons. The material sequenced was peripheral blood. The receptors derive from a woman aged 45 to 65 with COVID-19, enrolled during active disease.

The CDR3 reads CASSRDMNTEAFF. CDR3 nucleotides: TGTGCCAGCAGCCGGGACATGAACACTGAAGCTTTCTTT. The chain uses TRBV2 and TRBJ1-1; perhaps TRBD1 as D (6 bases). From germline, CDR1 is SNHLY and CDR2 FYNNEI. The CDR3 runs to 13 residues. Trimming stripped 6 bases from V and 0 bases from J, with 8 bases between. The entire variable domain, with the rest obtained from reference TRBV2 and TRBJ1-1, is as follows: EPEVTQTPSHQVTQMGQEVILRCVPISNHLYFYWYRQILGQKVEFLVSFYNNEISEKSEIFDDQFSVERPDGSNFTLKIRSTKLEDSAMYFCASSRDMNTEAFFGQGTRLTVV.

This clone is medium-sized (0.01 to 0.1%) by share. This sequence joins TRBV24-1 and TRBJ1-2; maybe TRBD1 (6 bases). Germline CDR1 and CDR2: KGHDR and SFDVKD. V dropped 4 bases and J dropped 10 bases, with 9 bases sitting between them. The CDR3 has 11 residues. The CDR3 DNA sequence: TGTGCCACCAGTGAACAGGGTGACTACACCTTC. As protein: CATSEQGDYTF.

CDR3 region: CASSSSRDTQYF. In nucleotides, the CDR3 is TGTGCCAGCAGTTCTTCCAGAGATACGCAGTATTTT. V is TRBV12-3 or TRBV12-4 and J is TRBJ2-3; the D is unclear. Trimming took off 4 bases at V and 5 bases at J, with 7 bases between the two ends. CDR3 size: 12 residues.

This chain connects TRBV21-1 to TRBJ2-2; TRBD2 is the table's D call, not checked against the DNA. TRBV21-1 is shown as a pseudogene. CDR3 size: 17 residues. This chain's CDR3 is CASSKSNRVTYIGELFF. The CDR3 DNA is TGTGCCAGCAGCAAATCGAACCGGGTTACCTACATCGGGGAGCTGTTTTTT.

The chain has TRBV24-1 and TRBJ1-5; weak D call: TRBD1 (5 bases). CDR1 KGHDR and CDR2 SFDVKD come from the germline V gene. CDR3 length: 15 residues. V lost 7 bases, J lost 0 bases, and 12 bases lay in between. CDR3 in DNA: TGTGCCACCAGCGGTGACAGATATAGCAATCAGCCCCAGCATTTT. Protein product: CATSGDRYSNQPQHF.

The V call is TRBV11-3, the J call TRBJ2-7, with 12 positions matching TRBD1. CDR3 length: 14 amino acids. V trimming: 4 bases; J trimming: 5 bases; junction bases outside the gene matches: 3. The germline gives CDR1 SGHNT, CDR2 YENEEA. CDR3: CASSSGQGADEQYF. CDR3 DNA: TGTGCCAGCAGCTCGGGACAGGGGGCCGACGAGCAGTACTTC.

The rearrangement links TRBV7-8 to TRBJ2-7; 11 nucleotides match TRBD2. With V trimmed by 5 bases and J by 3 bases, 6 bases remained unmatched. This CDR3 is 15 amino acids long. Germline-derived CDR1 and CDR2 are SGHVS and FQNEAQ. The CDR3 region has the DNA TGTGCCAGCAGCCCTAGCGGGGGGCCGTTCTACGAGCAGTACGTC. Its translation is CASSPSGGPFYEQYV.

The chain is built from TRBV5-1 and TRBJ2-7, with D maybe TRBD1 (5 bases). Germline-derived CDR1 and CDR2 are SGHRS and YFSETQ. Trimming pared 0 bases from V and 9 bases from J, leaving 16 bases between. The CDR3 is 14 amino acids. CDR3 nucleotides: TGCGCCAGCAGCTTGGACAACAGGTTTGAAGGGCAGTACTTC. As protein: CASSLDNRFEGQYF.

This clone is a singleton in its sample. V is TRBV27 and J is TRBJ2-1; D remains unclear. From germline, CDR1 is MNHEY and CDR2 SMNVEV (reference sequence). V was clipped by 8 bases and J by 0 bases, with 11 bases between them. The CDR3 contains 14 residues. The CDR3 DNA is TGTGCCAGCGCCGAGGTGAGCTCCTACAATGAGCAGTTCTTC. It translates to CASAEVSSYNEQFF.

This sequence joins TRBV9 and TRBJ2-7, with TRBD2 identical over 9 bases. The length of the CDR3 is 15 residues. V lost 0 bases, J lost 6 bases, and 7 bases stayed unmatched. Germline values: CDR1 SGDLS, CDR2 YYNGEE. CDR3 sequence: CASSVVGGGAAEQYF. CDR3 nucleotide sequence: TGTGCCAGCAGCGTAGTAGGCGGGGGGGCTGCCGAGCAGTACTTC.

This clone was observed once. The chain combines TRBV5-1 with TRBJ2-1, with 8 bases matching TRBD1. The CDR3 extends over 15 amino acids. Trimming took 2 bases from V and 1 from J; bases not matched to a gene: 2. CDR1 and CDR2 (germline): SGHRS, YFSETQ. The CDR3 is CASSLRTGSYNEQFF. CDR3 in DNA: TGCGCCAGCAGCTTAAGGACAGGGTCCTACAATGAGCAGTTCTTC. Combining the CDR3 with reference TRBV5-1 and TRBJ2-1 gives the whole variable domain KAGVTQTPRYLIKTRGQQVTLSCSPISGHRSVSWYQQTPGQGLQFLFEYFSETQRNKGNFPGRFSGRQFSNSRSEMNVSTLELGDSALYLCASSLRTGSYNEQFFGPGTRLTVL.

This chain links TRBV27 with TRBJ2-7; maybe TRBD1 (5 bases). CDR3 length: 14 amino acids. The V end was cut by 3 bases, the J end by 0 bases, with 9 bases between. Germline CDR1 and CDR2: MNHEY and SMNVEV (reference sequence). The CDR3 region is CASSFQGRSYEQYF. The CDR3 DNA sequence: TGTGCCAGCAGTTTCCAGGGCCGCTCCTACGAGCAGTACTTC.

The gene calls are TRBV19 and TRBJ1-1, with 7 nucleotides matching TRBD1. CDR1 is LNHDA, CDR2 SQIVND, per germline (reference sequence). The CDR3 consists of 16 residues. After removal of 7 bases from V and 6 bases from J, the junction contained 17 bases not matched to a gene. The CDR3 nucleotides read TGTGCCAGTACCCCACCCACTCTCGACAGGGATGCTGAAGCTTTCTTT. This encodes CASTPPTLDRDAEAFF.

The rearrangement links TRBV11-3 to TRBJ2-7, with no clear D. Trimming took off 5 bases at V and 4 bases at J, with 15 bases between the two ends. This CDR3 has 14 amino acids. Germline-derived CDR1 and CDR2 are SGHNT and YENEEA. In DNA, the CDR3 is TGTGCCAGCAGCCCCCCTTCGGGTTGGTACGAGCAGTACTTC. This codes for CASSPPSGWYEQYF. Together with reference TRBV11-3 and TRBJ2-7, the CDR3 gives the full variable domain: EAGVVQSPRYKIIEKKQPVAFWCNPISGHNTLYWYLQNLGQGPELLIRYENEEAVDDSQLPKDRFSAERLKGVDSTLKIQPAELGDSAVYLCASSPPSGWYEQYFGPGTRLTVT.

The chain uses TRBV5-6 and TRBJ2-7; 7 bases agree with TRBD1. The CDR3 runs to 15 residues. Trimming took 5 bases from V and 3 from J; bases not matched to a gene: 11. The V gene's germline CDR1 is SGHDT and CDR2 YYEEEE. The CDR3 nucleotides are TGTGCCAGCAGTTTCACCGGGACAGAGAACTACGAGCAGTACGTC. Translated, it gives CASSFTGTENYEQYV.

This chain uses TRBV11-2 with TRBJ1-5; D gene unclear. The CDR3 consists of 17 residues. The germline V gene has CDR1 SGHAT and CDR2 FQNNGV. Trimming pared 1 base from V and 0 bases from J, leaving 13 bases between. The CDR3 here is CASSLAKWSNSNQPQHF. In DNA form, the CDR3 reads TGTGCCAGCAGCTTAGCCAAGTGGAGTAATAGCAATCAGCCCCAGCATTTT.

V gene TRBV5-4 combines with J gene TRBJ1-5, with D possibly being TRBD1 (5 bases). The length of the CDR3 is 12 residues. Trimming left V 1 base short and J 10 bases short, with 9 bases between. The germline gives CDR1 SGHNT, CDR2 YYREEE (reference sequence). The CDR3 DNA sequence: TGTGCCAGCAGCTTGAGGGGTAGTCCCCAGCATTTT. Encoded protein: CASSLRGSPQHF.

CDR3 DNA: TGTGCCAGCCGTCTTCATACAGGGGTTGGCTACACCTTC. Translation: CASRLHTGVGYTF. The chain uses TRBV27 and TRBJ1-2, with 7 nucleotides matching TRBD1. The CDR3 sequence is 13 residues long. J gave up 7 bases and V 8 bases, and 10 bases lay outside the gene matches. Germline assignment: CDR1 MNHEY and CDR2 SMNVEV (reference sequence).

The chain combines TRBV19 with TRBJ1-2, with D perhaps matching TRBD1 (5 bases). Trimming took off 3 bases at V and 0 bases at J, with 14 bases between the two ends. The length of the CDR3 is 16 residues. CDR1 and CDR2 from the germline V gene are LNHDA and SQIVND (reference sequence). CDR3 sequence (DNA): TGTGCCAGTAGTATTCACACCGACAGAGCTAACTATGGCTACACCTTC. Amino acids: CASSIHTDRANYGYTF.